The 32 T cell receptor beta chains below come from one sample, sequenced in a study of PD-1 blockade in classical Hodgkin lymphoma. Profiled with immunoSEQ multiplex PCR; TCRdb holds only in-frame clones, not every one. The table lists 30,000 or so clones, about 71% of them singletons, with roughly 4% in the top ten. Relapse after autologous stem cell transplantation occurred in every patient, and brentuximab vedotin exposure varied. This material consisted of peripheral blood mononuclear cells (PBMCs), taken before the second cycle of nivolumab. The origin of the receptors is a human donor with classical Hodgkin lymphoma.

The V call is TRBV2, the J call TRBJ1-5; D unresolved. V was trimmed by 3 bases and J by 8 bases, leaving 8 bases between them. CDR1 SNHLY and CDR2 FYNNEI come from the germline V gene. The CDR3 is made up of 12 amino acids. The CDR3 is CASSDWLEPQHF. DNA of the CDR3: TGTGCCAGCAGTGATTGGCTCGAGCCCCAGCATTTT.

The count of this clone is one. The chain carries TRBV7-3 and TRBJ2-1, with D perhaps matching TRBD1 or TRBD2 (5 bases each). Germline V gene lookup returns CDR1 SGHTA and CDR2 FQGTGA. The V end was cut by 5 bases, the J end by 5 bases, with 19 bases between. The CDR3 loop spans 16 amino acids. This chain's CDR3 is CASSPWGGYGDNEQFF. CDR3 DNA sequence: TGTGCCAGCAGCCCCTGGGGCGGTTACGGGGACAATGAGCAGTTCTTC.

This clone has only a few counts. The rearrangement links TRBV7-2 to TRBJ1-4, with D possibly matching TRBD1 (5 bases). Germline V CDR1 and CDR2: SGHTA, FQGNSA. The CDR3 is made up of 16 amino acids. The V end lost 0 bases, the J end lost 5 bases, and 13 bases lay between the germline ends. In nucleotides, the CDR3 is TGTGCCAGCAGCTTAGCCGTGGGGCGCCGGAATGAAAAACTGTTTTTT. Protein product: CASSLAVGRRNEKLFF.

The chain couples TRBV27 to TRBJ2-7, with TRBD2 identical over 15 bases. This CDR3 has 15 residues. Trimming at V came to 6 bases and at J to 5 bases, leaving 5 bases not matched to a gene. The germline V gene has CDR1 MNHEY and CDR2 SMNVEV (reference sequence). CDR3 loop: CASSPGTSGRNEQYF. CDR3 DNA: TGTGCCAGCAGCCCCGGGACTAGCGGGAGGAACGAGCAGTACTTC.

The chain links TRBV4-1 to TRBJ2-3, with D unresolved. This CDR3 has 15 amino acids. Germline assignment: CDR1 MGHRA and CDR2 YSYEKL. V lost 0 bases and J lost 2, with 9 bases in between. DNA for the CDR3: TGCGCCAGCAGCCAAGATCGGGTGGCCACAGATACGCAGTATTTT. It specifies CASSQDRVATDTQYF.

This clone was detected once. V gene TRBV4-1 combines with J gene TRBJ2-3, with 8 bases fitting TRBD1. CDR3 length: 16 residues. V trimming: 5 bases; J trimming: 3 bases; junction bases outside the gene matches: 10. The germline V gene has CDR1 MGHRA and CDR2 YSYEKL. The DNA for the CDR3 is TGCGCCAGCAGCTTTGGCGGACAGGGTTTTACAGATACGCAGTATTTT. The encoded protein is CASSFGGQGFTDTQYF.

This clone came up a few times. The V and J genes are TRBV5-1 and TRBJ1-2; TRBD1 agrees at 7 bases. Germline V gene lookup returns CDR1 SGHRS and CDR2 YFSETQ. V lost 1 base and J lost 0; bases outside the gene matches: 6. The CDR3 runs to 16 residues. CDR3 protein: CASSLTGEVANYGYTF. The CDR3 DNA is TGCGCCAGCAGCTTGACAGGGGAGGTGGCTAACTATGGCTACACCTTC.

The V call is TRBV7-8, the J call TRBJ1-1; 8 bases agree with TRBD1. Trimming cost V 5 bases and J 0 bases; bases outside gene matches: 14. CDR3 length: 18 amino acids. Germline assignment: CDR1 SGHVS and CDR2 FQNEAQ. The CDR3 DNA follows: TGTGCCAGCAGCCCTACTGACAGGGGAGTTACCCTGAACACTGAAGCTTTCTTT. Its translation is CASSPTDRGVTLNTEAFF.

The rearrangement joins TRBV4-2 to TRBJ2-1, with TRBD2 matching 10 bases. CDR3 size: 14 residues. Germline CDR1 is LGHNA and CDR2 is YNFKEQ. Trimming at V came to 4 bases and at J to 6 bases, leaving 3 bases not matched to a gene. CDR3 nucleotides: TGTGCCAGCAGCCCGGGACTAGCGAGCAATGAGCAGTTCTTC. Protein sequence: CASSPGLASNEQFF.

The genes are TRBV4-3 and TRBJ1-2; possible D gene TRBD1, 5 bases. Between the trimmed V and J ends, which lost 0 bases and 6 bases, there was a span of 17 bases. The CDR3 is 16 amino acids. In germline, CDR1 is LGHNA, CDR2 YSLEER. The DNA for the CDR3 is TGCGCCAGCAGCCAAGAGTTCGCAGGGAGTGGGGATGGCTACACCTTC. As protein: CASSQEFAGSGDGYTF.

The genes are TRBV2 and TRBJ2-7; TRBD1 agrees at 9 bases. CDR1 SNHLY and CDR2 FYNNEI come from the germline V gene. Unmatched junction bases numbered 6, after V lost 6 bases and J lost 0 bases. The CDR3 is 15 amino acids. This chain's CDR3 is CASSGDRGFSYEQYF. The CDR3 coding sequence is TGTGCCAGCAGCGGTGACAGGGGGTTCTCCTACGAGCAGTACTTC.

The V call is TRBV5-4, the J call TRBJ2-7, with D possibly called TRBD1 or TRBD2 (7 bases each). This CDR3 spans 17 amino acids. Germline V gene lookup returns CDR1 SGHNT and CDR2 YYREEE (reference sequence). V shed 4 bases and J shed 2 bases, with 22 bases lying between them. This CDR3 is CASSQGGQGVMTYEQYF. The CDR3 DNA sequence: TGTGCCAGCAGCCAGGGAGGGCAGGGGGTGATGACCTACGAGCAGTACTTC. The full variable domain, in which reference TRBV5-4 and TRBJ2-7 provide the parts outside the CDR3, is ETGVTQSPTHLIKTRGQQVTLRCSSQSGHNTVSWYQQALGQGPQFIFQYYREEENGRGNFPPRFSGLQFPNYSSELNVNALELDDSALYLCASSQGGQGVMTYEQYFGPGTRLTVT.

The genes are TRBV7-9 and TRBJ2-7, with D possibly being TRBD1 (5 bases). V was shortened by 4 bases and J by 6 bases, with 13 bases between the two germline ends. Germline CDR1 SEHNR, CDR2 FQNEAQ (reference sequence). The CDR3 consists of 13 residues. CDR3 protein: CASSWGPSFEQYF. The CDR3 DNA is TGTGCCAGCAGCTGGGGCCCGTCGTTCGAGCAGTACTTC.

This chain joins TRBV7-9 and TRBJ1-1; D ambiguous. The V gene lost 3 bases and the J gene lost 2 bases, with 10 bases spanning the gap. Per germline, CDR1 SEHNR and CDR2 FQNEAQ (reference sequence). CDR3 length equals 14 residues. The CDR3 is CASSFIEANTEAFF. The CDR3 DNA reads as TGTGCCAGCAGCTTTATAGAGGCTAACACTGAAGCTTTCTTT.

The V call is TRBV11-2, the J call TRBJ2-4; 10 nucleotides agree with TRBD2. This CDR3 is 18 amino acids long. Germline V CDR1 and CDR2: SGHAT, FQNNGV. The junction had 18 bases not matched to a gene; V was cut back by 5 bases and J by 8 bases. CDR3 DNA sequence: TGTGCCAGCAGCCCCCAGGTACTAGCGGGACCCCTCCTAGACATTCAGTACTTC. Its protein product is CASSPQVLAGPLLDIQYF.

The chain is built from TRBV6-5 and TRBJ1-2, with D possibly matching TRBD1 (5 bases). CDR1 and CDR2 from the germline V gene are MNHEY and SVGAGI. The CDR3 loop spans 12 amino acids. The ends were cut back, 6 bases at V and 6 bases at J, with 11 bases in the middle. Written as DNA, the CDR3 is TGTGCCAGCAGCCCAGGGTGGCATGGCTACACCTTC. Its protein is CASSPGWHGYTF.

The table lists this clone with a count of one. The chain uses TRBV12-1 and TRBJ2-2; the table's D call TRBD2 went unverified against the DNA. TRBV12-1 counts as a pseudogene. The CDR3 covers 16 residues. The CDR3 region is CASSPKTGLRTGELFF. The CDR3 nucleotides are TGTGCCAGCAGCCCCAAAACGGGACTCCGCACCGGGGAGCTGTTTTTT.

The chain has TRBV2 and TRBJ2-7; D tentatively reads TRBD1 or TRBD2 (5 bases each). V was trimmed by 2 bases and J by 4 bases, leaving 18 bases between them. Germline V lookup: CDR1 SNHLY, CDR2 FYNNEI. The CDR3 consists of 16 residues. As DNA, the CDR3 is TGTGCCAGCAGTGAATACTGGGGACCGGAGCTTTACGAGCAGTACTTC. The encoded protein is CASSEYWGPELYEQYF.

The chain employs TRBV7-8 and TRBJ1-2; D possibly corresponds to TRBD1 (6 bases). The V gene lost 5 bases and the J gene lost 8 bases, with 18 bases spanning the gap. The CDR3 is 14 amino acids. Germline CDR1 and CDR2: SGHVS and FQNEAQ. CDR3 protein: CASSPGQSSRGYTF. The CDR3 DNA reads as TGTGCCAGCAGCCCGGGACAATCTTCCAGGGGCTACACCTTC.

The chain couples TRBV9 to TRBJ2-1; D uncertain. In germline, CDR1 is SGDLS, CDR2 YYNGEE. The V and J ends lost 0 bases and 5 bases respectively, with 6 bases between them. The CDR3 sequence is 13 residues long. The CDR3 sequence: CASSVGPDNEQFF. The CDR3 region has the DNA TGTGCCAGCAGCGTAGGACCCGACAATGAGCAGTTCTTC.

The chain recombines TRBV11-2 with TRBJ2-1; D perhaps matches TRBD1 (6 bases). This CDR3 is 13 amino acids long. Germline V lookup: CDR1 SGHAT, CDR2 FQNNGV. V lost 0 bases and J lost 7, with 7 bases in between. The CDR3 here is CASSLDRGNEQFF. Here the CDR3 DNA reads TGTGCCAGCAGCTTAGACAGGGGAAATGAGCAGTTCTTC.

V usage is TRBV7-6 and J usage is TRBJ2-5; D remains unclear. The J call could be wrong; TRBJ2-7 is a better fit for the DNA end. This CDR3 is 11 amino acids long. The V gene's germline CDR1 is SGHVS and CDR2 FNYEAQ. CDR3 loop: CASSPSSEQYF. CDR3 coding DNA: TGTGCCAGCAGCCCTTCGAGCGAGCAGTACTTC.

The chain has TRBV5-6 and TRBJ2-3, with 7 bases lining up with TRBD2. This CDR3 comprises 17 residues. J was trimmed by 4 bases and V by 3 bases; bases with no gene match: 14. CDR1 and CDR2 from the germline V gene are SGHDT and YYEEEE. The DNA for the CDR3 is TGTGCCAGCAGCTCCTTTGAGGGCGGGAGAGGCCCAGATACGCAGTATTTT. This sequence encodes CASSSFEGGRGPDTQYF.

This chain connects TRBV6-5 to TRBJ2-3; D unresolved. This CDR3 is built from 12 residues. The germline V gene encodes CDR1 MNHEY and CDR2 SVGAGI. V lost 5 bases and J lost 3, with 6 bases in between. CDR3 residues: CASSGRTDTQYF. The CDR3 region has the DNA TGTGCCAGCAGTGGACGAACAGATACGCAGTATTTT.

J is TRBJ1-6 and V is TRBV28; D possibly corresponds to TRBD1 (6 bases). Trimming left V 4 bases short and J 10 bases short, with 14 bases between. The CDR3 length is 14 residues. Germline-derived CDR1 and CDR2 are MDHEN and SYDVKM. The CDR3 protein is CASSWGAGVSPLHF. CDR3 DNA sequence: TGTGCCAGCAGTTGGGGGGCAGGGGTCTCACCCCTCCACTTT.

This chain connects TRBV13 to TRBJ2-4; 8 nucleotides agree with TRBD1. The V gene end was trimmed by 5 bases and the J gene end by 1 base; junction bases not matched to a gene: 10. This CDR3 is 17 amino acids long. Germline V CDR1 and CDR2: PRHDT, FYEKMQ (reference sequence). The CDR3 DNA is TGTGCCAGCAGCACTTCAGGGGGCTCAGTGGCCAAAAACATTCAGTACTTC. It codes for CASSTSGGSVAKNIQYF.

The rearrangement links TRBV2 to TRBJ1-2, with 9 nucleotides matching TRBD1. The CDR3 contains 15 residues. Germline trimming cut 9 bases from V and 4 bases from J; bases unmatched to any gene: 12. Germline V CDR1 and CDR2: SNHLY, FYNNEI. CDR3 coding DNA: TGTGCCAGTGCGTCTCCGGGACAGGGCTTCTATGGCTACACCTTC. Its protein product is CASASPGQGFYGYTF.

The J gene is TRBJ1-5, the V gene TRBV9; maybe TRBD1 (6 bases). This CDR3 is built from 15 residues. Trimming cost V 4 bases and J 2 bases, with 13 bases left between them. Germline CDR1 SGDLS, CDR2 YYNGEE. The CDR3 is CASSTTDSGNQPQHF. CDR3 DNA sequence: TGTGCCAGCAGCACCACGGACAGCGGCAATCAGCCCCAGCATTTT. Looking up the rest from reference TRBV9 and TRBJ1-5 gives the full variable domain: DSGVTQTPKHLITATGQRVTLRCSPRSGDLSVYWYQQSLDQGLQFLIQYYNGEERAKGNILERFSAQQFPDLHSELNLSSLELGDSALYFCASSTTDSGNQPQHFGDGTRLSIL.

This clone was seen a handful of times. The chain carries TRBV7-2 and TRBJ2-1; TRBD2 is a possible D gene (6 bases). Between the trimmed V and J ends, which lost 4 bases and 2 bases, there was a span of 12 bases. This CDR3 contains 15 residues. Looked up from germline, CDR1 is SGHTA and CDR2 is FQGNSA. The CDR3 DNA reads as TGTGCCAGCAGCTGGGTTAGCGGTCCCTACAATGAGCAGTTCTTC. This encodes CASSWVSGPYNEQFF.

V and J are TRBV6-5 and TRBJ2-1; the D gene is possibly TRBD1 (6 bases). The CDR3 sequence is 15 residues long. V was clipped by 4 bases and J by 3 bases, with 13 bases between them. Germline loops: CDR1 MNHEY, CDR2 SVGAGI. The CDR3 DNA is TGTGCCAGCAGTTTGGACAGTCGGGTCTACAATGAGCAGTTCTTC. Its protein is CASSLDSRVYNEQFF.

This clone was recorded once. V is TRBV28 and J is TRBJ1-4; 7 bases map to TRBD1. The J segment lost 4 bases and the V segment lost 5 bases, leaving 7 bases of the junction unmatched. CDR1 is MDHEN and CDR2 is SYDVKM in the germline V gene. This CDR3 contains 15 residues. The CDR3 DNA follows: TGTGCCAGCAGTCTTAGACAGGGACTTAATGAAAAACTGTTTTTT. Protein: CASSLRQGLNEKLFF.

The chain joins TRBV27 to TRBJ2-7; 9 bases fit TRBD1. The CDR3 runs to 15 residues. Germline CDR1 and CDR2: MNHEY and SMNVEV (reference sequence). Trimming took 2 bases from V and 2 from J; bases not matched to a gene: 4. The CDR3, as DNA: TGTGCCAGCAGTTTAGGACAGGGGCGAACCTACGAGCAGTACTTC. Amino acid sequence: CASSLGQGRTYEQYF.